Below are 17 T cell receptor beta chains sequenced from a single sample in a study of chronic HIV infection and antiretroviral therapy. TCRdb recomputed calls from the 5' RACE reads with MiXCR, one row per CDR3 protein. The sample lists about 38,000 distinct CDR3 sequences, roughly 8.2% seen once, with 2.9% in the top ten. The sequenced sample was peripheral blood. These TCRs come from an adult who had HIV and had not received antiretroviral therapy, or was an uninfected healthy control (not recorded which).

V and J are TRBV12-3 or TRBV12-4 and TRBJ1-1; maybe TRBD1 (5 bases). Trimming left V 3 bases short and J 4 bases short, with 9 bases between. This CDR3 is built from 13 residues. This chain's CDR3 is CASSLQGPTEAFF. CDR3 nucleotide sequence: TGTGCCAGCAGTTTGCAGGGTCCCACTGAAGCTTTCTTT.

This clonotype was seen repeatedly, ten times or more. The V gene is TRBV28, the J gene TRBJ2-2; D unclear. The CDR3 is 12 residues long. Germline values: CDR1 MDHEN, CDR2 SYDVKM. Trimming removed 5 bases at V and 2 bases at J, with 3 bases between. The chain's CDR3 is CASSLNTGELFF. CDR3 coding DNA: TGTGCCAGCAGTCTCAACACCGGGGAGCTGTTTTTT.

Here the CDR3 reads CASSLLRAADEQFF. The CDR3 coding sequence is TGTGCCAGCAGCTTACTAAGAGCCGCGGATGAGCAGTTCTTC. The V call is TRBV7-2, the J call TRBJ2-1; D gene uncertain. The CDR3 is 14 amino acids. Germline assignment: CDR1 SGHTA and CDR2 FQGNSA. With 2 bases removed from V and 8 bases from J, the gap between germline ends came to 13 bases.

There are many counts of this clonotype. This chain uses TRBV28 with TRBJ2-1; 10 positions match TRBD2. Germline V gene data show CDR1 as MDHEN and CDR2 as SYDVKM. J was trimmed by 7 bases and V by 1 base; bases with no gene match: 7. This CDR3 spans 16 amino acids. This chain's CDR3 is CASSLFLAGVGNEQFF. The DNA for the CDR3 is TGTGCCAGCAGTTTATTTCTAGCGGGAGTAGGGAATGAGCAGTTCTTC. Filled out from reference TRBV28 and TRBJ2-1, the complete variable domain reads DVKVTQSSRYLVKRTGEKVFLECVQDMDHENMFWYRQDPGLGLRLIYFSYDVKMKEKGDIPEGYSVSREKKERFSLILESASTNQTSMYLCASSLFLAGVGNEQFFGPGTRLTVL.

V is TRBV7-2 and J is TRBJ2-6; the D call may be TRBD1 or TRBD2 (5 bases each). This CDR3 spans 16 amino acids. Trimming removed 5 bases at V and 4 bases at J, with 15 bases between. Germline assignment: CDR1 SGHTA and CDR2 FQGNSA. This chain's CDR3 is CASSPSGGSGANVLTF. The CDR3 DNA sequence: TGTGCCAGCAGCCCGAGTGGGGGAAGCGGGGCCAACGTCCTGACTTTC.

The J gene is TRBJ2-7, the V gene TRBV27; 13 nucleotides line up with TRBD2. Germline V gene lookup returns CDR1 MNHEY and CDR2 SMNVEV (reference sequence). CDR3 length: 14 residues. V lost 5 bases to trimming and J lost 5 bases; unmatched junction nucleotides: 3. CDR3 residues: CASSPGLAGDEQYF. The CDR3 DNA is TGTGCCAGCAGTCCTGGACTAGCGGGAGACGAGCAGTACTTC.

The chain is built from TRBV28 and TRBJ2-7, with no clear D. This CDR3 comprises 13 residues. Germline V gene sequence: CDR1 MDHEN, CDR2 SYDVKM. V was shortened by 3 bases and J by 2 bases, with 8 bases between the two germline ends. Here the CDR3 reads CASSFSGPYEQYF. The CDR3 DNA is TGTGCCAGCAGTTTTTCAGGCCCCTACGAGCAGTACTTC.

This chain connects TRBV20-1 to TRBJ2-3; 7 bases fit TRBD2. This CDR3 spans 16 amino acids. From germline, CDR1 is DFQATT and CDR2 SNEGSKA (reference sequence). The V gene end was trimmed by 2 bases and the J gene end by 2 bases; junction bases not matched to a gene: 10. The CDR3 reads CSARLSSAGDTDTQYF. CDR3 sequence (DNA): TGCAGTGCTAGATTATCTTCGGCGGGAGACACAGATACGCAGTATTTT.

The genes are TRBV28 and TRBJ2-5; D unclear. Trimming removed 3 bases from V and 5 bases from J, with 10 bases in between. The CDR3 loop spans 13 amino acids. Per germline, CDR1 MDHEN and CDR2 SYDVKM. The CDR3 here is CASSFGELETQYF. In DNA form, the CDR3 reads TGTGCCAGCAGTTTTGGAGAGTTGGAGACCCAGTACTTC.

V is TRBV2 and J is TRBJ2-5, with 7 bases lining up with TRBD2. Germline CDR1 reads SNHLY; CDR2 reads FYNNEI. With 2 bases clipped from V and 1 base from J, the junction kept 4 bases outside the gene matches. CDR3 length equals 15 residues. In DNA form, the CDR3 reads TGTGCCAGCAGTGAAACTAGCGCGATCCAAGAGACCCAGTACTTC. Its protein is CASSETSAIQETQYF.

At least ten counts were recorded for this clonotype. The chain recombines TRBV3-1 with TRBJ2-2; 7 bases line up with TRBD2. Germline V gene lookup returns CDR1 LGHDT and CDR2 YNNKEL (reference sequence). The length of the CDR3 is 15 residues. The ends lost 1 base at V and 4 bases at J; junction bases unmatched: 3. The CDR3 region is CASSQGRETTGELFF. As DNA, the CDR3 is TGTGCCAGCAGCCAAGGGCGGGAGACCACCGGGGAGCTGTTTTTT.

The chain carries TRBV7-3 and TRBJ1-1; the D gene is possibly TRBD1 (5 bases). The CDR3 sequence is 13 residues long. Germline V gene lookup returns CDR1 SGHTA and CDR2 FQGTGA. The germline V and J ends were trimmed by 8 bases and 1 base, with 11 bases remaining between them. This chain's CDR3 is CASSLGTNTEAFF. CDR3 coding DNA: TGTGCCAGCTCTCTAGGGACGAACACTGAAGCTTTCTTT.

This clonotype was observed a handful of times. The chain joins TRBV2 to TRBJ2-1; no firm D call. There are 13 residues in the CDR3. The germline V gene encodes CDR1 SNHLY and CDR2 FYNNEI. Between the trimmed V and J ends, which lost 5 bases and 9 bases, there was a span of 14 bases. The DNA of the CDR3 is TGTGCCAGCAGTTCAACGGAAGAGGTTGAGCAGTTCTTC. It encodes CASSSTEEVEQFF.

This clonotype came up many times. The rearrangement links TRBV11-3 to TRBJ1-5; TRBD1 matches at 7 bases. Unmatched junction bases numbered 11, after V lost 8 bases and J lost 4 bases. From germline, CDR1 is SGHNT and CDR2 YENEEA. This CDR3 has 15 residues. CDR3 in DNA: TGTGCCAGCCCGCCCTACGTGGACAGGAATCAGCCCCAGCATTTT. Residues: CASPPYVDRNQPQHF. The full variable domain, in which reference TRBV11-3 and TRBJ1-5 provide the parts outside the CDR3, is EAGVVQSPRYKIIEKKQPVAFWCNPISGHNTLYWYLQNLGQGPELLIRYENEEAVDDSQLPKDRFSAERLKGVDSTLKIQPAELGDSAVYLCASPPYVDRNQPQHFGDGTRLSIL.

This clonotype was counted between two and nine times. The V call is TRBV4-1, the J call TRBJ2-1, with 9 bases identical to TRBD1. There are 13 residues in the CDR3. V lost 2 bases and J lost 9; bases outside the gene matches: 2. Germline V gives CDR1 MGHRA, CDR2 YSYEKL. Written as DNA, the CDR3 is TGCGCCAGCAGCCAACGGACAGGGGTTGAGCAGTTCTTC. It codes for CASSQRTGVEQFF.

This clonotype was seen only a few times. The CDR3: CATPLTRTRGYTF. The CDR3 DNA sequence: TGTGCCACCCCTCTGACCCGTACCCGTGGCTACACCTTC. The chain has TRBV24-1 and TRBJ1-2; D remains unclear. Germline loops: CDR1 KGHDR, CDR2 SFDVKD. Trimming removed 9 bases from V and 7 bases from J, with 17 bases in between. The CDR3 extends over 13 amino acids.

This clonotype has ten or more counts. The chain recombines TRBV20-1 with TRBJ2-5, with a possible D match to TRBD2 (6 bases). Germline V gene sequence: CDR1 DFQATT, CDR2 SNEGSKA (reference sequence). This CDR3 region has 15 residues. V lost 3 bases and J lost 5, with 19 bases in between. CDR3 nucleotide sequence: TGCAGTGCTAGGGTTGACAGCCCGGGGGTGGAGACCCAGTACTTC. It translates to CSARVDSPGVETQYF.